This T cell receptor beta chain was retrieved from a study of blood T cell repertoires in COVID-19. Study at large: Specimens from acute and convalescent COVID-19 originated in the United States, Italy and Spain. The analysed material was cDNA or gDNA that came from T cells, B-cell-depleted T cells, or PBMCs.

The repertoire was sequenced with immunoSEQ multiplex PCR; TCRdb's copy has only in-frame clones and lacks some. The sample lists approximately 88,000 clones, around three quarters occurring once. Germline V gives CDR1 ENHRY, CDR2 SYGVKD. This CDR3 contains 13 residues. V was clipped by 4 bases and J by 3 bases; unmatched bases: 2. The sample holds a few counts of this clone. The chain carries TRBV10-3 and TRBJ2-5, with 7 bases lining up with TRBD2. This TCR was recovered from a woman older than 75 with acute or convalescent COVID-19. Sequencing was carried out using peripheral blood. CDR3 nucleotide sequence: TGTGCCATCAGTGCCGCGGGAGAAGAGACCCAGTACTTC. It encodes CAISAAGEETQYF.